These T cell receptor beta chains were read from a single sample in a study of identical twins. TCRdb re-called the 5' RACE reads with MiXCR, one entry per CDR3 protein. The table has 500,000 to 650,000 distinct CDR3 sequences, about 7.6% seen once. In addition, the sample was reused for a study of yellow fever vaccine responses in identical twins.

The sample consisted of PBMCs. These TCRs come from a young woman in good health. Both conserved end residues are part of each CDR3. A D gene is named only where the DNA matches it firmly. Only part of the rows carry a size: once, few, many, or a class if the clone is expanded.

D: NA
J: TRBJ2-1
V: TRBV20-1
size: few
CDR3: CSAPRASSPYNEQFF
DNA: TGCAGTGCTCCCCGGGCTAGCTCCCCTTACAATGAGCAGTTCTTC

D: NA
J: TRBJ2-1
V: TRBV4-2
size: few
CDR3: CASSQVGDAAYNEQFF
DNA: TGTGCCAGCAGCCAAGTTGGGGACGCCGCCTACAATGAGCAGTTCTTC

D: NA
J: TRBJ2-3
V: TRBV6-1
size: many
CDR3: CASSSGQFSTDTQYF
DNA: TGTGCCAGCAGCTCCGGACAGTTTAGCACAGATACGCAGTATTTT

D: NA
J: TRBJ2-3
V: TRBV25-1
size: NA
CDR3: CASSEFEGQRQYF
DNA: TGTGCCAGCAGTGAATTTGAAGGACAAAGGCAGTATTTT

D: NA
J: TRBJ1-1
V: TRBV13
size: few
CDR3: CASSLEGHSEAFF
DNA: TGTGCCAGCAGCTTAGAGGGACACAGTGAAGCTTTCTTT

D: NA
J: TRBJ1-1
V: TRBV19
size: few
CDR3: CASSDGSGKAFF
DNA: TGTGCCAGTAGTGACGGTTCAGGGAAAGCTTTCTTT

D: NA
J: TRBJ1-5
V: TRBV6-1
size: NA
CDR3: CASINARGGNQPQHF
DNA: TGTGCCAGCATAAACGCCAGGGGAGGCAATCAGCCCCAGCATTTT

D: TRBD1
J: TRBJ1-2
V: TRBV28
size: many
CDR3: CASSFLNRGQGENYGYTF
DNA: TGTGCCAGCAGTTTCCTGAACAGGGGACAGGGCGAAAACTATGGCTACACCTTC

D: TRBD1
J: TRBJ2-7
V: TRBV28
size: NA
CDR3: CASRRDRAYEQYF
DNA: TGTGCCAGCAGAAGGGACAGGGCCTACGAGCAGTACTTC

D: NA
J: TRBJ1-1
V: TRBV15
size: few
CDR3: CATSRGVAGATEAFF
DNA: TGTGCCACCAGCAGAGGGGTGGCGGGGGCCACTGAAGCTTTCTTT

D: NA
J: TRBJ2-5
V: TRBV5-4
size: few
CDR3: CASSWDVQETQYF
DNA: TGTGCCAGCAGCTGGGACGTCCAAGAGACCCAGTACTTC

D: NA
J: TRBJ2-1
V: TRBV5-1
size: many
CDR3: CASSPGGAKVYNEQFF
DNA: TGCGCCAGCAGCCCAGGGGGGGCTAAGGTCTACAATGAGCAGTTCTTC

D: TRBD2
J: TRBJ2-1
V: TRBV6-5
size: NA
CDR3: CASSSGTSGRISYNEQFF
DNA: TGTGCCAGCAGTTCCGGGACTAGCGGGAGAATCTCCTACAATGAGCAGTTCTTC

D: TRBD2
J: TRBJ2-1
V: TRBV7-9
size: many
CDR3: CASSKLAGVNEQFF
DNA: TGTGCCAGCAGCAAACTAGCGGGAGTCAATGAGCAGTTCTTC

D: NA
J: TRBJ2-5
V: TRBV18
size: few
CDR3: CASSPRTDREGQYF
DNA: TGTGCCAGCTCACCACGGACCGACCGAGAGGGCCAGTACTTC

D: TRBD2
J: TRBJ2-1
V: TRBV5-6
size: few
CDR3: CASSYRTSGGSNEQFF
DNA: TGTGCCAGCAGCTATCGGACTAGCGGGGGGTCCAATGAGCAGTTCTTC

D: TRBD2
J: TRBJ2-5
V: TRBV2
size: many
CDR3: CASKKREGLETQYF
DNA: TGTGCCAGCAAAAAGCGGGAGGGCCTTGAGACCCAGTACTTC

D: NA
J: TRBJ1-4
V: TRBV4-1
size: many
CDR3: CASSQPTLGKLFF
DNA: TGCGCCAGCAGCCAACCAACACTGGGAAAACTGTTTTTT

D: NA
J: TRBJ1-2
V: TRBV29-1
size: few
CDR3: CSGDYGYTF
DNA: TGCAGCGGAGACTATGGCTACACCTTC

D: TRBD1
J: TRBJ1-1
V: TRBV2
size: NA
CDR3: CASSWTGVAEAFF
DNA: TGTGCCAGCAGTTGGACAGGGGTGGCTGAAGCTTTCTTT

D: TRBD2
J: TRBJ2-6
V: TRBV11-2
size: NA
CDR3: CASSSRTSGGTSGANVLTF
DNA: TGTGCCAGCAGCTCACGGACTAGCGGGGGAACCTCTGGGGCCAACGTCCTGACTTTC

D: TRBD2
J: TRBJ2-3
V: TRBV5-1
size: many
CDR3: CASSWTSGTHPDTQYF
DNA: TGCGCCAGCAGCTGGACTAGCGGAACACACCCAGATACGCAGTATTTT

D: NA
J: TRBJ2-5
V: TRBV2
size: many
CDR3: CASRRGQETQYF
DNA: TGTGCCTCGCGGCGAGGCCAAGAGACCCAGTACTTC